The entry below describes one TCR beta chain. No cognate antigen has been identified for it. Base qualities are not at hand, and no much larger clone is one base apart. This sample stems from a study of cytomegalovirus exposure and HLA in healthy donors (dated by TCRdb to 2015 to 2018). With respect to the entire study: An earlier analysis of roughly 500 of the donors reported about 300 Gb of sequence data and around 110 million unique TCR beta sequences obtained from approximately 180 million T cells. The study profiled the T cell repertoires of some 610 subjects by immunosequencing and related them to cytomegalovirus serostatus. An earlier analysis of 500 to 650 of the donors applied high-throughput TCR beta sequencing to assess whether each TCR beta V gene segment acted as functional or pseudogenic. Among the approximately 400 genotyped donors, 75% to 90% belonged to the genetic ancestry cluster associated with self-reported Caucasian donors. The number of donors typed differed by locus, with roughly 620-630 for A, B, C, DRB1 and DQB1, around 500 for DQA1, approximately 580 for DPA1, and around 460 for DPB1. To predict cytomegalovirus infection status, the study combined high-throughput TCR immunosequencing, statistical association of individual TCRs with disease status, and machine learning. Donor age, sex, ethnicity and CMV serostatus were compiled together with the repertoire data. Around 330 gigabases of sequencing data and 70 million to 100 million unique TCR sequences made up an early release that covered 640 HLA-typed donors. A later analysis re-analyzed previously published TCR beta repertoires from 650 to 800 donors and added high-resolution HLA genotyping to study TCR occurrence patterns. Among about 400 genotyped donors of the cohort, an average of about 240,000 unique TCR beta nucleotide sequences was sequenced per donor, of which 15% to 20% were non-productive. Roughly five DR-DQ haplotypes were handled as single units for association and clustering, since linkage in the cohort was strong. The study was designed to test whether signatures of past pathogen exposure could be identified by cataloging public T cell receptors. Both class I and class II loci were covered by HLA typing, at four-digit resolution. Every discovery cohort repertoire had been produced on one sequencing platform. Rather than drawing on any new phenotypic data, the later analysis identified candidate immune exposures from TCR beta sequences and the way those sequences occurred across donors. Genome-wide SNP genotypes for about 65% of the 666 donors were used in a later genetic analysis, which treated that subset as a discovery cohort. In addition to the first cohort of 666 subjects, a separate validation cohort of 120 different subjects was used.

The cohort comprised several hundred healthy bone marrow donors. At the time of sampling, every cohort member was nominally healthy, though immune exposures that went unrecorded were likely present. The donor tested CMV seronegative, placing the donor among the 350 or so seronegative members of the cohort. Every donor gave a peripheral blood sample, and the peripheral blood mononuclear cells from that sample were used for TCR beta sequencing. The Qiagen DNeasy Blood Extraction Kit was used to extract genomic DNA from the blood cell samples. The method behind the library was the immunoSEQ multiplex PCR assay. For the multiplex PCR, a mixture combining 60 forward primers for TCR Vbeta segments and 13 reverse primers for TCR Jbeta segments was used. The CDR3 region of rearranged TCR beta genes was amplified from genomic DNA by a multiplex PCR assay. The Illumina HiSeq System was used to sequence the amplified TCR beta libraries as 87-base-pair reads. The study's processing was this. A later analysis counted some 80 million unique TCR beta chains across the 666 repertoires, and approximately 11 million of these chains were shared by at least two donors. To remove PCR and sequencing errors, raw reads were error-corrected and collapsed into unique sequences using a nearest-neighbor algorithm that merged closely related sequences. CDR3 sequences were aligned to IMGT reference sequences to assign V, D and J gene segments. For a sequence to be retained, at least a six-nucleotide match to both a V gene segment and a J gene segment was required. Rearrangements were called productive when the CDR3 lacked stop codons and stayed in frame with V and J; all others were non-productive. Following IMGT convention, CDR3 was defined as the stretch from the second conserved V-encoded cysteine up to the conserved J-encoded phenylalanine. Sequences without an unambiguous match to a single V gene segment were excluded from the earlier analysis of several hundred of the donors. An earlier analysis of over 450 of the donors classified V segments as functional when productive rearrangements were above 56.7% and as segregating when the standard deviation between donors was above 5%. To diagnose cytomegalovirus status from the catalog of TCR beta chain sequences, a statistical classification framework was built. V and J gene assignment, in a later analysis, came from comparing TCR nucleotide sequences with IMGT/GENE-DB human TR gene sequences. In a later analysis, CDR3 sequences and most-parsimonious VDJ recombination scenarios were assigned using the TCRdist pipeline. In a later analysis, each TCR beta chain was defined by its CDR3 amino acid sequence together with its V-gene family, and reads without a unique V-gene family were excluded. In a later analysis, fewer than 650 highly shared, low-generation-probability nucleotide sequences were removed to address suspected cross-contamination and a sequencing artifact. In a later analysis, a clonal expansion index for each public chain was calculated from normalized within-repertoire ranks of inferred template counts. In a later analysis, generation probabilities were computed using a VDJ recombination model fitted to out-of-frame rearrangements, and the results were checked against IGoR. In a later analysis, hypergeometric tests were used to score TCR-TCR, TCR-HLA and TCR-CMV co-occurrence, with a repertoire-size bias correction applied to TCR pairs. In a later analysis, false discovery rates were estimated by permuting HLA or CMV assignments 20 times. In a later analysis, co-occurring TCRs were grouped using DBSCAN, with TCRdist sequence similarity added in when clustering inside HLA-allele-positive subsets. Repertoires with fewer than 30,000 or more than 120,000 public chains, plus five repertoires with anomalous nucleotide sharing, were excluded from co-occurrence clustering. TCRdb retrieved this table from immuneACCESS and kept in-frame rearrangements only. Not all clones are present; in checked studies, unresolved V genes account for under half, and no reason is known for the remainder. V, J and clone size derive from that table, while D and trimming were established from the DNA sequence. For this sample the table gives about 150,000 clones, of which about 10% were detected only once. Less than 2% of the sample belongs to the ten largest clones.

Including the terminal cysteine and phenylalanine, the CDR3 comprises 14 residues. The kept DNA is CDR3 alone, 42 bases in frame from the first base. Trimming at the junction amounts to 1 base on V and 10 bases on J, and the germline ends lie 14 bases apart. According to the germline V gene (reference sequence), CDR1 reads GTSNPN and CDR2 reads SVGIG. The study at large found these results: Because the 87-base-pair reads could not distinguish some IMGT-functional V segments, including TRBV6-2 and TRBV6-3, those segments were excluded. In vitro tests confirmed that a few of the cytomegalovirus-associated TCR beta chains recognize cytomegalovirus antigens. For the cohort, immune exposure information was limited to CMV serostatus. Correlated functional status among segregating V segments might be attributable to linkage disequilibrium, but an unknown experimental factor could not be ruled out. A later analysis found that most CMV-associated TCR beta chains appeared HLA-restricted, with HLA associations seemingly driven largely by CMV exposure. An earlier analysis of approximately 540 of the donors showed that most TCR beta V segments appeared in productive rearrangements either about 87% or about 30% of the time, which broadly matched IMGT annotations. A further reported finding was that TCR beta sequences accurately predicted the HLA-A and HLA-B alleles for most subjects in the first cohort. A later analysis found that TCR association rates varied across HLA loci, with DRB1 alleles showing the most associated TCRs and HLA-C alleles the fewest. In a later genetic analysis, fewer N-insertions in productive TCRs were reported among donors in an Asian-associated ancestry cluster than the 666-donor mean. An association between a missense DCLRE1C variant and V-gene and J-gene trimming of TCR beta chains was found in a later genetic analysis and replicated in an independent cohort. A cluster of highly shared sequence variants was judged likely to represent a technical artifact of the sequencing pipeline. In a later analysis, around 17,000 TCR beta sequences were associated with specific HLA alleles at a false discovery rate of 0.05. Presence/absence analyses assumed roughly uniform sequencing depth across donors, an assumption that may not hold. The authors suggested that the approach could potentially be generalized to other disease states and immunological phenotypes. A total of fewer than 200 TCR beta chains were listed by the study as associated with cytomegalovirus. The classifier was reported to diagnose cytomegalovirus status with high specificity and sensitivity in both the original cohort and the validation cohort. Because HLA typing was missing for some donors at each locus, association tests included only the typed subset. Most TCR sequences were seen in very few donors, while some public TCRs were found in many individuals. In a later analysis, HLA-associated TCR beta chains showed more clonal expansion and lower generation probabilities than non-associated chains that were equally common. Assigning TCR associations to individual alleles was difficult when HLA alleles, especially DR and DQ, strongly co-occurred. This cohort had only TCR beta chains sequenced, and the lack of alpha or paired-chain data limited which features could be detected. The earlier analysis of around 600 of the donors excluded approximately 17 rarely observed V segments, including chromosome 9 orphons, because counts were too low. A later analysis reported that several top co-occurrence clusters appeared linked to parvovirus B19, influenza, CMV and Epstein-Barr virus.

The V and J genes are TRBV30 and TRBJ1-6; the D segment could be TRBD1, given 5 matching bases. Material: PBMCs. This TCR was sampled from a man aged 45-65 years in good health and CMV-seronegative. The CDR3 reads CAWSALGDGSPLHF. At the DNA level, the sequence is TGTGCCTGGAGTGCCCTAGGGGATGGCTCACCCCTCCACTTT. The CDR3 plus the reference TRBV30 and TRBJ1-6 genes for the other parts give the full variable domain: SQTIHQWPATLVQPVGSPLSLECTVEGTSNPNLYWYRQAAGRGLQLLFYSVGIGQISSEVPQNLSASRPQDRQFILSSKKLLLSDSGFYLCAWSALGDGSPLHFGNGTRLTVT.